One and the same sample provided the 27 T cell receptor beta chains below, sequenced in a study of shared clonotypes between healthy human individuals. Naive CD8 cells were CD45RO-negative, positively selected for CCR7, excluding terminally differentiated effector memory CD45RA+ cells. Some clones are missing from TCRdb's copy, which holds only in-frame ones; the method was immunoSEQ multiplex PCR. This sample carries roughly 850,000 clones, about 96% of them seen once, and the ten largest clones take around 0.25%. The sample taken for sequencing was naive CD8+ T cells sorted from blood. These TCRs come from a man under 40 in good health.

The chain joins TRBV14 to TRBJ1-1; no clear D gene. This CDR3 has 14 amino acids. Germline loops: CDR1 SGHDN, CDR2 FVKESK. Trimming took 0 bases from V and 7 from J, leaving 12 bases between them. The CDR3 region is CASSQDFGQLEAFF. CDR3 nucleotide sequence: TGTGCCAGCAGCCAAGATTTCGGCCAGCTTGAAGCTTTCTTT. Drawing the rest from reference TRBV14 and TRBJ1-1, the complete variable domain is EAGVTQFPSHSVIEKGQTVTLRCDPISGHDNLYWYRRVMGKEIKFLLHFVKESKQDESGMPNNRFLAERTGGTYSTLKVQPAELEDSGVYFCASSQDFGQLEAFFGQGTRLTVV.

V usage is TRBV9 and J usage is TRBJ2-7, with a weak D call TRBD2 (5 bases). CDR1 and CDR2 (germline): SGDLS, YYNGEE. The length of the CDR3 is 13 residues. V dropped 2 bases and J dropped 7 bases, with 13 bases sitting between them. CDR3 nucleotides: TGTGCCAGCAGCGTCGATCCCCCGGGGGAGCAGTACTTC. It specifies CASSVDPPGEQYF.

The rearrangement uses TRBV11-2 and TRBJ2-5, with 7 bases fitting TRBD2. This CDR3 contains 16 residues. Per germline, CDR1 SGHAT and CDR2 FQNNGV. V lost 5 bases and J lost 2; bases outside the gene matches: 11. The CDR3 DNA reads as TGTGCCAGCAGCACTCGGATTGGGACTACACAAGAGACCCAGTACTTC. This translates into CASSTRIGTTQETQYF.

The V gene is TRBV7-3, the J gene TRBJ2-1, with no clear D. V was pared by 5 bases and J by 4 bases, with 18 bases between. Germline V gene lookup returns CDR1 SGHTA and CDR2 FQGTGA. The CDR3 consists of 16 residues. CDR3 region: CASSDITNPNYNEQFF. In DNA, the CDR3 is TGTGCCAGCAGCGATATTACCAACCCGAATTACAATGAGCAGTTCTTC.

This chain joins TRBV7-9 and TRBJ2-5, with TRBD2 matching 16 bases. CDR3 length: 15 amino acids. Germline CDR1 and CDR2: SEHNR and FQNEAQ (reference sequence). The V and J ends lost 5 bases and 7 bases, in that order; junction bases with no gene match: 4. The CDR3 is CASSPGTSGRGTQYF. CDR3 nucleotides: TGTGCCAGCAGCCCAGGGACTAGCGGGAGGGGGACCCAGTACTTC. The full variable domain, rest sourced from reference TRBV7-9 and TRBJ2-5, is DTGVSQNPRHKITKRGQNVTFRCDPISEHNRLYWYRQTLGQGPEFLTYFQNEAQLEKSRLLSDRFSAERPKGSFSTLEIQRTEQGDSAMYLCASSPGTSGRGTQYFGPGTRLLVL.

V and J are TRBV5-6 and TRBJ2-7, with 9 bases fitting TRBD2. With V trimmed by 2 bases and J by 0 bases, 9 bases remained unmatched. Germline-derived CDR1 and CDR2 are SGHDT and YYEEEE. CDR3 length: 17 amino acids. The CDR3: CASSLGAGGPFSYEQYF. CDR3 bases: TGTGCCAGCAGCTTAGGGGCGGGAGGGCCCTTCTCCTACGAGCAGTACTTC.

The chain carries TRBV27 and TRBJ2-7; either TRBD1 or TRBD2 may supply D (6 bases each). V lost 8 bases and J lost 5, with 10 bases in between. Germline V lookup: CDR1 MNHEY, CDR2 SMNVEV (reference sequence). The CDR3 has 11 residues. The CDR3, as DNA: TGTGCCAGCTGGGGGGCGGACGAGCAGTACTTC. This encodes CASWGADEQYF.

The rearrangement links TRBV5-4 to TRBJ2-1, with 9 bases that match TRBD2. The CDR3 has 17 amino acids. Germline V gene lookup returns CDR1 SGHNT and CDR2 YYREEE (reference sequence). V lost 0 bases and J lost 8; bases outside the gene matches: 12. The DNA of the CDR3 is TGTGCCAGCAGCTTGGCCGAGGTTAGCGGGAGTGGCGATGAGCAGTTCTTC. Translating it yields CASSLAEVSGSGDEQFF.

The chain recombines TRBV27 with TRBJ1-2, with 8 nucleotides matching TRBD1. V lost 5 bases to trimming and J lost 4 bases; unmatched junction nucleotides: 9. Germline V gene data show CDR1 as MNHEY and CDR2 as SMNVEV (reference sequence). CDR3 length: 15 residues. CDR3 nucleotides: TGTGCCAGCAGTCCTGGGACAGGAGCATTCTATGGCTACACCTTC. This encodes CASSPGTGAFYGYTF.

The J gene is TRBJ2-1, the V gene TRBV7-9; 11 bases agree with TRBD2. V trimming: 3 bases; J trimming: 9 bases; junction bases outside the gene matches: 4. Germline CDR1 SEHNR, CDR2 FQNEAQ (reference sequence). CDR3 length equals 14 residues. This chain's CDR3 is CASSFPSGRFEQFF. CDR3 DNA: TGTGCCAGCAGCTTCCCTAGCGGGAGGTTTGAGCAGTTCTTC.

The rearrangement joins TRBV7-9 to TRBJ2-2; D not resolved. From germline, CDR1 is SEHNR and CDR2 FQNEAQ (reference sequence). The CDR3 has 16 residues. V lost 0 bases to trimming and J lost 2 bases, with 10 bases between them. CDR3: CASSLASWDNTGELFF. As DNA, the CDR3 is TGTGCCAGCAGCTTAGCGAGCTGGGATAACACCGGGGAGCTGTTTTTT.

The chain is built from TRBV20-1 and TRBJ2-7; D is possibly TRBD2 (5 bases). The germline V and J ends were trimmed by 3 bases and 5 bases, with 8 bases remaining between them. Germline CDR1 and CDR2: DFQATT and SNEGSKA (reference sequence). CDR3 length: 11 residues. CDR3 coding DNA: TGCAGTGCTAGTTGGGAGAACGAGCAGTACTTC. Its protein is CSASWENEQYF.

The rearrangement uses TRBV7-7 and TRBJ2-1; D may be TRBD2 (6 bases). The germline CDR1 and CDR2 sequences are SSHAT and FNYEAQ (reference sequence). This CDR3 has 15 residues. The V and J ends lost 4 bases and 2 bases respectively, with 12 bases between them. The CDR3 reads CASSYRLGAYNEQFF. The DNA for the CDR3 is TGTGCCAGCAGCTACAGACTAGGTGCCTACAATGAGCAGTTCTTC.

The chain is built from TRBV7-9 and TRBJ2-1, with 8 positions matching TRBD2. Unmatched junction bases numbered 11, after V lost 1 base and J lost 0 bases. Germline CDR1 SEHNR, CDR2 FQNEAQ (reference sequence). CDR3 length: 19 amino acids. CDR3 residues: CASSLVSWREVISYNEQFF. DNA for the CDR3: TGTGCCAGCAGCTTAGTAAGTTGGCGGGAGGTGATCTCCTACAATGAGCAGTTCTTC.

In the case of this clone: The junction shows a germline mismatch at one end, possibly a read error. The chain joins TRBV30 to TRBJ2-7; 8 bases match TRBD2. The CDR3 runs 14 residues. Per the germline V gene, CDR1 is GTSNPN and CDR2 is SVGIG (reference sequence). As DNA, the CDR3 is TGTGCCTGGAGTGTAGGAGCGGGAGATACCCCTATGCACTTC. Protein sequence: CAWSVGAGDTPMHF.

The chain is built from TRBV2 and TRBJ2-3, with 7 bases identical to TRBD2. The CDR3 runs 16 residues. Trimming removed 5 bases from V and 0 bases from J; junction bases left unmatched: 8. The V gene's germline CDR1 is SNHLY and CDR2 FYNNEI. The CDR3 region has the DNA TGTGCCAGCAGTAGTGTGCTAGCGGAGAGCACAGATACGCAGTATTTT. Its translation is CASSSVLAESTDTQYF.

This chain connects TRBV10-2 to TRBJ2-7; 10 bases are shared with TRBD2. The V gene's germline CDR1 is WSHSY and CDR2 SAAADI. The J segment lost 6 bases and the V segment lost 4 bases, leaving 0 bases of the junction unmatched. This CDR3 contains 12 residues. The CDR3 loop is CASSGLAGEQYF. DNA for the CDR3: TGCGCCAGCAGTGGACTAGCGGGCGAGCAGTACTTC.

In nucleotides, the CDR3 is TGTGCCAGCAGCCCGGACAGTTACAATGAGCAGTTCTTC. Its translation: CASSPDSYNEQFF. The chain employs TRBV7-6 and TRBJ2-1; weak D call: TRBD1 (6 bases). CDR1 is SGHVS and CDR2 is FNYEAQ in the germline V gene. Trimming stripped 5 bases from V and 4 bases from J, with 9 bases between. There are 13 residues in the CDR3.

The chain combines TRBV6-6 with TRBJ1-1, with D uncertain. This CDR3 has 14 amino acids. The germline V gene has CDR1 MNHNY and CDR2 SVGAGI (reference sequence). V shed 2 bases and J shed 6 bases, with 13 bases lying between them. As DNA, the CDR3 is TGTGCCAGCAGTTACGGGCAGCAGCCCCCTGAAGCTTTCTTT. Protein sequence: CASSYGQQPPEAFF.

On this clone: This same CDR3 is encoded by further DNA sequences in the sample. The V and J genes are TRBV7-9 and TRBJ2-1; D gene unclear. Germline V CDR1 and CDR2: SEHNR, FQNEAQ (reference sequence). Trimming stripped 3 bases from V and 4 bases from J, with 7 bases between. The CDR3 is made up of 13 amino acids. In DNA, the CDR3 is TGTGCCAGCAGCTTGTTAGGGTACAATGAGCAGTTCTTC. Protein: CASSLLGYNEQFF.

The chain joins TRBV7-9 to TRBJ2-7; the match to TRBD1 covers 7 bases. CDR3 length equals 15 residues. V trimming: 5 bases; J trimming: 1 base; junction bases outside the gene matches: 8. Per the germline V gene, CDR1 is SEHNR and CDR2 is FQNEAQ (reference sequence). Written as DNA, the CDR3 is TGTGCCAGCAGCACACCCGGGACAGCGTCCTACGAGCAGTACTTC. Translated: CASSTPGTASYEQYF.

The chain recombines TRBV9 with TRBJ2-3; D is possibly TRBD1 (5 bases). This CDR3 is built from 15 residues. With 7 bases removed from V and 2 bases from J, the gap between germline ends came to 17 bases. Germline V gene lookup returns CDR1 SGDLS and CDR2 YYNGEE. In DNA, the CDR3 is TGTGCCAGCTTCCGAGGACAAAATAACACAGATACGCAGTATTTT. Encoded protein: CASFRGQNNTDTQYF. The whole variable domain, remainder taken from reference TRBV9 and TRBJ2-3, is DSGVTQTPKHLITATGQRVTLRCSPRSGDLSVYWYQQSLDQGLQFLIQYYNGEERAKGNILERFSAQQFPDLHSELNLSSLELGDSALYFCASFRGQNNTDTQYFGPGTRLTVL.

Concerning this clone itself: The same CDR3 can be traced to other DNA sequences in this sample. This chain connects TRBV27 to TRBJ1-1, with unresolved D. Looked up from germline, CDR1 is MNHEY and CDR2 is SMNVEV (reference sequence). The CDR3 runs to 14 residues. Trimming removed 5 bases at V and 0 bases at J, with 10 bases between. The CDR3 here is CASSPPGLNTEAFF. Here the CDR3 DNA reads TGTGCCAGCAGTCCCCCTGGGTTGAACACTGAAGCTTTCTTT.

The rearrangement links TRBV7-8 to TRBJ1-1; weak D call: TRBD1 (5 bases). Germline V gene lookup returns CDR1 SGHVS and CDR2 FQNEAQ. The CDR3 length is 15 residues. Deletions cut 5 bases from V and 1 base from J, with 14 bases between. This chain's CDR3 is CASSTHGTANTEAFF. Here the CDR3 DNA reads TGTGCCAGCAGCACCCATGGGACGGCGAACACTGAAGCTTTCTTT.

The V and J genes are TRBV11-2 and TRBJ2-7, with 8 bases identical to TRBD2. The CDR3 is 15 residues long. V dropped 5 bases and J dropped 0; count of bases not matched to a gene: 6. Germline V lookup: CDR1 SGHAT, CDR2 FQNNGV. The CDR3 nucleotides are TGTGCCAGCAGCACACTAGCGGCCCGCTCCTACGAGCAGTACTTC. It is translated as CASSTLAARSYEQYF.

V is TRBV4-1 and J is TRBJ1-1; possible D gene TRBD1, 6 bases. Germline V lookup: CDR1 MGHRA, CDR2 YSYEKL. With 1 base removed from V and 10 bases from J, the gap between germline ends came to 22 bases. This CDR3 spans 16 amino acids. The CDR3 sequence: CASSQVFGQSNNGAFF. CDR3 bases: TGCGCCAGCAGCCAAGTATTCGGACAGTCAAATAATGGAGCTTTCTTT.

The chain has TRBV7-9 and TRBJ2-3; 7 positions agree with TRBD1. The V segment lost 2 bases and the J segment 6 bases; nucleotides outside the gene matches: 8. The CDR3 consists of 15 residues. Germline V gives CDR1 SEHNR, CDR2 FQNEAQ (reference sequence). This chain's CDR3 is CASSLRTGVRDTQYF. The CDR3 DNA reads as TGTGCCAGCAGCTTACGGACAGGTGTACGGGATACGCAGTATTTT. The complete variable domain, with remaining parts taken from reference TRBV7-9 and TRBJ2-3, reads DTGVSQNPRHKITKRGQNVTFRCDPISEHNRLYWYRQTLGQGPEFLTYFQNEAQLEKSRLLSDRFSAERPKGSFSTLEIQRTEQGDSAMYLCASSLRTGVRDTQYFGPGTRLTVL.